The present entry profiles one T cell receptor (beta chain) with its context. This sample stems from a study of T cell changes during pregnancy in multiple sclerosis. Germline loops: CDR1 MDHEN, CDR2 SYDVKM. Losses at the gene ends were 2 bases for V and 5 bases for J; bases not matched to a gene: 4. The CDR3 is 15 residues long. The protocol was immunoSEQ multiplex PCR, while the TCRdb copy is restricted to in-frame clones and leaves out a portion. The table shows about 92,000 clones, with 85% to 95% occurring only once. The gene calls are TRBV28 and TRBJ2-1; 9 bases line up with TRBD1. The sample in question was peripheral blood, obtained in the first trimester of pregnancy. The clonotype originates from a female donor with multiple sclerosis, enrolled in a pregnancy study. DNA for the CDR3: TGTGCCAGCAGTTTAACGACAGGGGGTAACAATGAGCAGTTCTTC. Its protein product is CASSLTTGGNNEQFF.